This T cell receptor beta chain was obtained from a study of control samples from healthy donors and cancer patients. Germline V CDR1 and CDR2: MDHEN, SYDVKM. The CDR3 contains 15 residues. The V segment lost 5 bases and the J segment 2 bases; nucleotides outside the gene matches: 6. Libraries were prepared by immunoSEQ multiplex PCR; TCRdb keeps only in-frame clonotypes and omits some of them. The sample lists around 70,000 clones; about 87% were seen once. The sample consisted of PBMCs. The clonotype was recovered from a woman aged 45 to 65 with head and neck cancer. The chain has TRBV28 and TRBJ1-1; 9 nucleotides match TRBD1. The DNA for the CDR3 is TGTGCCAGCAGTCTCCCGGGACAGGGTAACACTGAAGCTTTCTTT. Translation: CASSLPGQGNTEAFF.